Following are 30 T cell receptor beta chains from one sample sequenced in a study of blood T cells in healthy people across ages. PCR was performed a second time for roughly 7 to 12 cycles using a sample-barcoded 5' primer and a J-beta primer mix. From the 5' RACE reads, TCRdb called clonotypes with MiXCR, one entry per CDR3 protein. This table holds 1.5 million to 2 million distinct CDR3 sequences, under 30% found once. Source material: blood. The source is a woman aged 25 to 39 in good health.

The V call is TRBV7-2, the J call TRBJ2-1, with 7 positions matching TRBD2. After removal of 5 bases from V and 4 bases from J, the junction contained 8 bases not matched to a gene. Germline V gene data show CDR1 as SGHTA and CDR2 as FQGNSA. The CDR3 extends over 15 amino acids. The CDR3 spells CASSPSGWSYNEQFF. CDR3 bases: TGTGCCAGCAGCCCTAGCGGTTGGAGTTACAATGAGCAGTTCTTC.

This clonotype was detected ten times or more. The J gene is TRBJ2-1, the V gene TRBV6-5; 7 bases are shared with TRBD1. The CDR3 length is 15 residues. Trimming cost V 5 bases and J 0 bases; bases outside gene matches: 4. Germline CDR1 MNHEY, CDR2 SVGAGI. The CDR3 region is CASSTQGISYNEQFF. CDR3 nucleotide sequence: TGTGCCAGCAGTACACAGGGGATCTCCTACAATGAGCAGTTCTTC.

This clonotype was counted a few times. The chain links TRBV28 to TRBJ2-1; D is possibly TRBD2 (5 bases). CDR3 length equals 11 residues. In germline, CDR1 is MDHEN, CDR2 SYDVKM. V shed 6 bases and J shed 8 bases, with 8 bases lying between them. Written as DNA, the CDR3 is TGTGCCAGCAGGAAGGAGGATGAGCAGTTCTTC. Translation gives CASRKEDEQFF.

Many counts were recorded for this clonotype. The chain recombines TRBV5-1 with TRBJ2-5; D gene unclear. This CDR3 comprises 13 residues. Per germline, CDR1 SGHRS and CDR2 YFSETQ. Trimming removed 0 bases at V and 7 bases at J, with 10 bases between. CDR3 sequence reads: CASSLDGVGTQYF. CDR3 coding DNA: TGCGCCAGCAGCTTGGATGGGGTTGGGACCCAGTACTTC.

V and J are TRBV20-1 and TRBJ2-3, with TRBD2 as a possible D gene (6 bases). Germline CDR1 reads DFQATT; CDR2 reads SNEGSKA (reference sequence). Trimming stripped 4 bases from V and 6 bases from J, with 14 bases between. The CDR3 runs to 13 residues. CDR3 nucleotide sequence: TGCAGTGCTATGGAGGGCCCGGGGGATACGCAGTATTTT. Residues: CSAMEGPGDTQYF.

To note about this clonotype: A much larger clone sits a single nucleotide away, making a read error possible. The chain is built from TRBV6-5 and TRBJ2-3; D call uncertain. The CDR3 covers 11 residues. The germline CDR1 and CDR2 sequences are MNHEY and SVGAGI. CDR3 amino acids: CASSWADTRYF. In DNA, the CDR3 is TGTGCCAGCAGTTGGGCAGATACGCGGTATTTT.

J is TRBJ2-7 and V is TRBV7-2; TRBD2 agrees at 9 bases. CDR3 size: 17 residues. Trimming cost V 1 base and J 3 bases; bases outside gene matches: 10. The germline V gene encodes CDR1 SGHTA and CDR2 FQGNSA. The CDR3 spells CASSLGGGSGRFYEQYF. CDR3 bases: TGTGCCAGCAGCTTAGGAGGGGGTAGCGGGAGATTCTACGAGCAGTACTTC. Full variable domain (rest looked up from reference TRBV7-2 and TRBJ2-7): GAGVSQSPSNKVTEKGKDVELRCDPISGHTALYWYRQSLGQGLEFLIYFQGNSAPDKSGLPSDRFSAERTGGSVSTLTIQRTQQEDSAVYLCASSLGGGSGRFYEQYFGPGTRLTVT.

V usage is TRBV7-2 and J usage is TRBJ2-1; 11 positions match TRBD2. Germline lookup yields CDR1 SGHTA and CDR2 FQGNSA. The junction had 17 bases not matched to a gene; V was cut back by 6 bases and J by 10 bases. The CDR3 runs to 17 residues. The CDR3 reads CASSRSGLAGGRWEQFF. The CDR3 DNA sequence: TGTGCCAGCAGTCGATCCGGGCTAGCGGGGGGCCGCTGGGAGCAGTTCTTC.

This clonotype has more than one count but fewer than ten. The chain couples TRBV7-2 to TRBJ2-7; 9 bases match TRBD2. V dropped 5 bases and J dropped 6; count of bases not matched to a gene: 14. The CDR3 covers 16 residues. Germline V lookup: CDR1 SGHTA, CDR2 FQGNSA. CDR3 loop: CASSRQAASGKGEQYF. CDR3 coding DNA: TGTGCCAGCAGCCGCCAGGCGGCTAGCGGGAAGGGCGAGCAGTACTTC.

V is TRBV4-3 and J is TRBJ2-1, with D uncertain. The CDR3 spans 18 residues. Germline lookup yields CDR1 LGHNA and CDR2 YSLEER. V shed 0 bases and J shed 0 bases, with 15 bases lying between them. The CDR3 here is CASSQDHGATGSYNEQFF. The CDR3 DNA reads TGCGCCAGCAGCCAAGATCATGGCGCGACCGGCTCCTACAATGAGCAGTTCTTC.

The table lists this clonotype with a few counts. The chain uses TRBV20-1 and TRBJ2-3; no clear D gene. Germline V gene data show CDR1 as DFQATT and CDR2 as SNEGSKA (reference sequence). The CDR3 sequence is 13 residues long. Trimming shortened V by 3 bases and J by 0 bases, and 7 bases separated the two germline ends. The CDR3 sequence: CSASPMSTDTQYF. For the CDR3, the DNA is TGCAGTGCTAGCCCCATGAGCACAGATACGCAGTATTTT.

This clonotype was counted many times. In nucleotides, the CDR3 is TGTGCCAGCTCACCACCTGCAGGGAGGAACGAGCAGTACTTC. Encoded protein: CASSPPAGRNEQYF. The chain joins TRBV18 to TRBJ2-7; possibly TRBD2 for D (6 bases). Germline V lookup: CDR1 KGHSH, CDR2 LQKENI. CDR3 length: 14 residues. Trimming left V 0 bases short and J 5 bases short, with 11 bases between.

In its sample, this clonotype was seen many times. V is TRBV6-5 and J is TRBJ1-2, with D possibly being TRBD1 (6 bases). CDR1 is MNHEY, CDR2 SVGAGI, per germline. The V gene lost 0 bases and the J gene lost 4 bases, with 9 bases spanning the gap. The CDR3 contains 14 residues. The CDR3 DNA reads TGTGCCAGCAGTTACTCACAGGGAGGCTATGGCTACACCTTC. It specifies CASSYSQGGYGYTF.

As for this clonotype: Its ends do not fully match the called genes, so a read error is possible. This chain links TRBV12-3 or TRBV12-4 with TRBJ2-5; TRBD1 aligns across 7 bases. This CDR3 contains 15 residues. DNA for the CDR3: TGTGTCAGCAGCCCACGACAGGGTACGCAAGAGACCCAGTACTTC. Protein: CVSSPRQGTQETQYF.

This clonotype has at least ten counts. The CDR3 loop is CASSYSQASGANVLTF. The CDR3 DNA follows: TGTGCCAGCAGTTACTCGCAGGCCTCTGGGGCCAACGTCCTGACTTTC. The chain uses TRBV6-2 or TRBV6-3 and TRBJ2-6; D unresolved. This CDR3 is 16 amino acids long. Germline CDR1 is MNHEY and CDR2 is SVGEGT. The V end was cut by 0 bases, the J end by 0 bases, with 6 bases between.

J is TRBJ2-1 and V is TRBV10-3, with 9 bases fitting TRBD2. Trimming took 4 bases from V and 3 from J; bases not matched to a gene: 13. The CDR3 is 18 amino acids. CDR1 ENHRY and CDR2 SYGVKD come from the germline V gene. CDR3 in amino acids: CAISGQGRLAAHYNEQFF. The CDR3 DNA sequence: TGTGCCATCAGTGGACAGGGCAGACTAGCGGCGCACTACAATGAGCAGTTCTTC.

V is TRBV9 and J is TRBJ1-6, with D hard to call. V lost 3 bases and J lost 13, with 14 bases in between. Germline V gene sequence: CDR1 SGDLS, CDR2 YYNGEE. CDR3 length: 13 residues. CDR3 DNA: TGTGCCAGCAGCGAAAGGACCGGCCCCCCCCTCCACTTT. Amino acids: CASSERTGPPLHF.

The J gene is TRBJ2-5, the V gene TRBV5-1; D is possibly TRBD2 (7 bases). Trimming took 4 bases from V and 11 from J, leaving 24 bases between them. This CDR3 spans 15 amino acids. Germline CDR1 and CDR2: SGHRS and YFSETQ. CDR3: CASSPPKGGANEQYF. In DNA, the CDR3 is TGCGCCAGCAGCCCCCCGAAGGGGGGGGCCAATGAGCAGTACTTC.

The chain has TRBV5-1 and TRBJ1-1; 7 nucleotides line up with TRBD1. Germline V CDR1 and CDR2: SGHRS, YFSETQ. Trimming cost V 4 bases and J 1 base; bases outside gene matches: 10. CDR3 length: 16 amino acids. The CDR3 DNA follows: TGCGCCAGCAGCCCCCGAGTTCCAGGGGGGAACACTGAAGCTTTCTTT. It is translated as CASSPRVPGGNTEAFF. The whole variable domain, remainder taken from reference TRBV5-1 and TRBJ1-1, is KAGVTQTPRYLIKTRGQQVTLSCSPISGHRSVSWYQQTPGQGLQFLFEYFSETQRNKGNFPGRFSGRQFSNSRSEMNVSTLELGDSALYLCASSPRVPGGNTEAFFGQGTRLTVV.

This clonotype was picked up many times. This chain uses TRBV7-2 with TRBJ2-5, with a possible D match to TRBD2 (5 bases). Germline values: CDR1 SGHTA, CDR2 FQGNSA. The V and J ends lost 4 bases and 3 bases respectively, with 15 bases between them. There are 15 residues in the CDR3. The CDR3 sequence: CASSYDSGWKETQYF. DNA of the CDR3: TGTGCCAGCAGCTACGACTCGGGATGGAAAGAGACCCAGTACTTC.

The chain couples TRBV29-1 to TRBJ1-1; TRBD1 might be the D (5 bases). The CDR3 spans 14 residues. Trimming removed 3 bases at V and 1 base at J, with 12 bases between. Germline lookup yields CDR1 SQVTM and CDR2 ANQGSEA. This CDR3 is CSVDAGLSNTEAFF. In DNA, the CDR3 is TGCAGCGTTGATGCGGGACTTTCGAACACTGAAGCTTTCTTT.

CDR3 amino acids: CASSPAAGTDTQYF. The CDR3 DNA is TGTGCCAGTAGTCCCGCAGCGGGCACAGATACGCAGTATTTT. The chain joins TRBV19 to TRBJ2-3; possibly TRBD2 for D (5 bases). The CDR3 loop spans 14 amino acids. Germline CDR1 reads LNHDA; CDR2 reads SQIVND (reference sequence). The germline V and J ends were trimmed by 5 bases and 1 base, with 10 bases remaining between them.

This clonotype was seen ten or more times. CDR3 sequence reads: CASSLGPFPYEQYF. CDR3 in DNA: TGTGCCAGCAGCTTAGGACCATTCCCCTACGAGCAGTACTTC. J is TRBJ2-7 and V is TRBV7-2; D is ambiguous. Trimming cost V 1 base and J 2 bases, with 9 bases left between them. The CDR3 totals 14 residues. Germline CDR1 reads SGHTA; CDR2 reads FQGNSA.

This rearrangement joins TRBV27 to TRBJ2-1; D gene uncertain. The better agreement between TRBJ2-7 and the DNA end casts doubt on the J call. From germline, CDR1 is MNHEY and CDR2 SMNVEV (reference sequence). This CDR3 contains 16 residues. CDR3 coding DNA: TGTGCCAGCAGTTTATATGGCGAGGCCCAGGTCGGCGAGCAGTACTTC. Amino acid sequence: CASSLYGEAQVGEQYF.

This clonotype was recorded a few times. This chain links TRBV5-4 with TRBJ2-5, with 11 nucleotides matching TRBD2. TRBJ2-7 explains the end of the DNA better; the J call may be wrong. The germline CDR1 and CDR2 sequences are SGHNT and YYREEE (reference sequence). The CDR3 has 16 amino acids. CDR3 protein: CASSSRLAGIGDEQYF. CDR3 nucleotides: TGTGCCAGCAGCTCCCGACTAGCGGGAATCGGGGACGAGCAGTACTTC.

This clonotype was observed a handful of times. CDR3 region: CASFRTSGERKTQYF. Written as DNA, the CDR3 is TGTGCCAGCTTCCGGACTAGCGGGGAGAGGAAGACCCAGTACTTC. V usage is TRBV7-9 and J usage is TRBJ2-5; 12 bases fit TRBD2. Germline CDR1 SEHNR, CDR2 FQNEAQ (reference sequence). The CDR3 contains 15 residues. Trimming took 8 bases from V and 6 from J; bases not matched to a gene: 10.

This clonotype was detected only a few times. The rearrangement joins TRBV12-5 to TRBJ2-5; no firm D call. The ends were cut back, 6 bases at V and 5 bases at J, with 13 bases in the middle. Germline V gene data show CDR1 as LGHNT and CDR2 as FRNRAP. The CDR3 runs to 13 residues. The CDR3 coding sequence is TGTGCTAGTGGCGCCGGAGCAAGGGAGACCCAGTACTTC. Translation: CASGAGARETQYF. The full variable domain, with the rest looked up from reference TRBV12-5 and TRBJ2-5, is DARVTQTPRHKVTEMGQEVTMRCQPILGHNTVFWYRQTMMQGLELLAYFRNRAPLDDSGMPKDRFSAEMPDATLATLKIQPSEPRDSAVYFCASGAGARETQYFGPGTRLLVL.

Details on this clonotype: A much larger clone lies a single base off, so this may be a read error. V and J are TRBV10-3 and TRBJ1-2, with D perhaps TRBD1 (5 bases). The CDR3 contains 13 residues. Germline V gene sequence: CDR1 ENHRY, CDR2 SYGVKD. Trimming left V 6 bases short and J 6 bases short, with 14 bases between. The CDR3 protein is CAIRSQGLHGYTF. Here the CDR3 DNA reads TGTGCCATCAGGAGTCAGGGCCTGCATGGCTACACCTTC.

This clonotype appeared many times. CDR3 coding DNA: TGCAGCGTTGAACAGACCTCCTACGAGCAGTACTTC. Residues: CSVEQTSYEQYF. The V gene is TRBV29-1, the J gene TRBJ2-7, with D hard to call. In germline, CDR1 is SQVTM, CDR2 ANQGSEA. This CDR3 region has 12 residues. V was cut by 2 bases and J by 0 bases, with 5 bases left in between.

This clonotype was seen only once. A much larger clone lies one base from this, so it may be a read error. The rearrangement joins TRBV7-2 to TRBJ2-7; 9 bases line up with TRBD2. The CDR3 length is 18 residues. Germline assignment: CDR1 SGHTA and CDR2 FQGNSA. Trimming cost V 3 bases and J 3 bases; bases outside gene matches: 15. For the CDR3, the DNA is TGTACCAGCAGCTTCTCGGGGCTACGGACTAGCGTGAGCTACGAGCAGTACTTC. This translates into CTSSFSGLRTSVSYEQYF.